Below, one TCR beta chain is given with its context. No cognate antigen has been identified for it. No qualities accompany the bases; no much larger clone lies one base away. Only healthy Caucasian donors were included. Three pairs of female monozygotic twins, all aged roughly 18 to 29 years, were included in the twin cohort. Positive isolation kits from Invitrogen were used to isolate the CD4+ and CD8+ T cell populations. V sheds 5 bases and J sheds 1 base, leaving 8 bases between their ends. CDR1 and CDR2, per the germline V gene, are ENHRY and SYGVKD. The CDR3 spans 13 residues, from the cysteine through the phenylalanine. Only CDR3 DNA remains: 39 bases, in frame from the first base. These data come from a study of identical twins (TCRdb year 2016). With regard to the full study: TCR alpha and beta repertoires from monozygotic twins, unrelated adults of various ages and cord blood were deep-sequenced to test whether fetal clonotypes persist. Replicate twin experiments were performed at different times using different library preparation protocols to rule out contamination. Study-wide findings and limitations: Fewer insertions were carried by abundant cord blood beta clonotypes; a weaker similar trend was observed in young adult naive repertoires, while no such trend was observed in memory repertoires. Recombination models systematically underestimated out-of-frame TCR alpha sharing in monozygotic twins but agreed with sharing between unrelated individuals. Zero-insertion analyses could be partly confounded by invariant T cells such as MAIT and iNKT, although diverse VJ usage argued against such confounding for most clonotypes. Because the same donors could not be followed over many years, conclusions were based on cross-sectional statistical analysis. Excess twin sharing in beta out-of-frame sequences was weaker because fewer shared sequences lowered the signal-to-noise ratio. Compared with coincidental sharing between unrelated individuals, an excess of low generation-probability sequences was observed among out-of-frame TCR alpha sequences shared between twins.

Preparation of the library involved 5' RACE. The reads were generated on an Illumina HiSeq 2000. Template switching added a universal primer binding site, and the final cDNA carried a unique molecular identifier that allowed TCR cDNA molecules to be counted accurately. Specific primers in the conserved constant-segment region were used to synthesize first-strand cDNA for the TCR alpha and beta chains. Each cDNA library was double barcoded, with a SMART-Mk sample barcode plus Illumina barcodes, to control for contamination. TruSeq adapter sequences along with Illumina sample barcodes were introduced in two successive PCR steps. The Illumina HiSeq platform was used with custom primers to sequence TCR alpha and beta cDNA libraries. Concerning the study's data processing: MiGEC processed the raw reads to extract unique molecular identifiers, while MiXCR was used to determine the CDR3 positions. For each individual, recombination models were inferred using an EM algorithm with the repgenHMM and IGoR tools. Shared clonotypes were analyzed with the tcR package in R, and sharing was normalized by the product of cloneset sizes. To study raw recombination without the effects of thymic and clonal selection, out-of-frame nonproductive sequences were analyzed. TCRdb's own reprocessing of the public reads used fastp at Q25 and MiXCR and kept productive beta chains. Identical CDR3 proteins give one entry, which carries the most common genes and DNA. The V and J calls come from TCRdb's annotation, not from the publication. In this sample the table shows just under 550,000 distinct CDR3 sequences, 12% to 15% of which occur a single time. The top ten clonotypes cover roughly 0.4% of the sample.

These records were also assigned to another study, of yellow fever vaccine responses in identical twins. As the second publication notes: The T cell response to vaccination in identical twins was reported by the authors to appear partly convergent and partly personalized. The study precisely tracked vaccine-responding T cell clones in identical twins.

The sequencing sample was made of CD4+ T cells sorted from blood. The clonotype comes from a woman under 30 in good health. Recombination linked TRBV10-3 to TRBJ1-1, with an unclear D gene assignment. The CDR3 amino acid sequence is: CAISTSGNTEAFF. The sequence in DNA is TGTGCCATCAGTACGAGTGGGAACACTGAAGCTTTCTTT.